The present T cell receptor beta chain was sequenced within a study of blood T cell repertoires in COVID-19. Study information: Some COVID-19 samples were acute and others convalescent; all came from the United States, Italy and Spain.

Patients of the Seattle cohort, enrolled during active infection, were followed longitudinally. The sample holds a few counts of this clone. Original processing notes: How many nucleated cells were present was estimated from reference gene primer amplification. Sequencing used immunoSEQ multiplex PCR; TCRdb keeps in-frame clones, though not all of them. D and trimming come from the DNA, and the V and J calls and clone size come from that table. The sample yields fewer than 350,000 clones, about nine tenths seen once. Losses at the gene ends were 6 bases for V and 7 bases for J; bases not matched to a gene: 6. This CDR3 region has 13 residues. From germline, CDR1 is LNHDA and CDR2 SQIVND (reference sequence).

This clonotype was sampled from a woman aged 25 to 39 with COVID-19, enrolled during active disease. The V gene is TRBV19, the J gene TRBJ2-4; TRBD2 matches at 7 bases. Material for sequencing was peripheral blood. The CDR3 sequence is CASRMAGENIQYF. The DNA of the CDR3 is TGTGCCAGTAGGATGGCGGGGGAGAACATTCAGTACTTC.